The clone carrying this T cell receptor beta chain was counted a few times. Its target is not known. V was pared by 1 base and J by 1 base, with 10 bases between. Germline CDR1 is SGHTA and CDR2 is FQGNSA. The CDR3 runs to 15 residues. This sample is drawn from a study of cytomegalovirus exposure and HLA in healthy donors. For the study at large: In an earlier analysis, 90 million to 120 million unique TCR beta sequences were found from 150 million to 200 million T cells. Whole-study findings and limits: The authors considered a cluster of highly shared sequence variants likely to be a sequencing artifact. Reportedly, a later analysis found an Asian-associated ancestry cluster had fewer N-insertions than the approximately 670-donor mean. In a later analysis, DRB1 alleles had the most associated TCRs; HLA-C alleles the fewest.

The PCR made use of 60 Vbeta and 13 Jbeta primers. Profiled with immunoSEQ multiplex PCR; TCRdb holds only in-frame clones, not every one. Here the sample spans under 200,000 clones, about an eighth being singletons. The sequenced sample consisted of PBMCs. The sequence came from a man in his forties or fifties in good health and CMV-seropositive. The gene calls are TRBV7-2 and TRBJ1-1; no definite D call. CDR3 DNA sequence: TGTGCCAGCAGCTTAGGGGCAGGCACGAACACTGAAGCTTTCTTT. Its translation is CASSLGAGTNTEAFF.